The source of this T cell receptor (beta chain) is a study of blood T cell repertoires in COVID-19. The data were produced by immunoSEQ multiplex PCR, yet TCRdb's version contains in-frame clones alone and is incomplete. The sample lists more than 450,000 clones; 87% were seen once. The CDR3 runs 17 residues. The V gene lost 4 bases and the J gene lost 1 base, with 20 bases spanning the gap. CDR1 SGHRS and CDR2 YFSETQ come from the germline V gene. Sequencing used PBMCs or T cells enriched from blood (not recorded which). This receptor was taken from a woman in her late teens or twenties who had recovered from COVID-19. The rearrangement uses TRBV5-1 and TRBJ1-1; D perhaps matches TRBD1 (6 bases). CDR3 sequence: CASSPGQSTQRNTEAFF. The CDR3 DNA reads TGCGCCAGCAGCCCTGGACAGTCGACGCAAAGGAACACTGAAGCTTTCTTT.